This T cell receptor (beta chain) was identified during a study of T cells after yellow fever vaccination. Study conclusions and caveats: Among primary-vaccination clones, most reappeared after the booster, at approximately 96% for CD4 and more than 75% for CD8. The secondary response was weaker but peaked faster, day 5 versus 15. The bulk population could contribute abundant contaminating clonotypes to FACS-sorted repertoires.

Details on this clonotype: The antigen is undetermined.

V was cut by 1 base and J by 3 bases, with 9 bases left in between. CDR1 is DFQATT and CDR2 is SNEGSKA in the germline V gene (reference sequence). The CDR3 covers 14 residues. TCRdb re-called the 5' RACE reads with MiXCR, one entry per CDR3 protein. This table holds just under 600,000 distinct CDR3 sequences, 13% found once. This specimen consisted of PBMCs, obtained on the day of the yellow fever booster vaccination. V and J are TRBV20-1 and TRBJ1-4; perhaps TRBD1 as D (5 bases). The clonotype comes from a man between 25 and 39 years old who received the YFV17D yellow fever vaccine. DNA of the CDR3: TGCAGTGCTAGAGGGGCGGGACCTAATGAAAAACTGTTTTTT. Amino acids: CSARGAGPNEKLFF.